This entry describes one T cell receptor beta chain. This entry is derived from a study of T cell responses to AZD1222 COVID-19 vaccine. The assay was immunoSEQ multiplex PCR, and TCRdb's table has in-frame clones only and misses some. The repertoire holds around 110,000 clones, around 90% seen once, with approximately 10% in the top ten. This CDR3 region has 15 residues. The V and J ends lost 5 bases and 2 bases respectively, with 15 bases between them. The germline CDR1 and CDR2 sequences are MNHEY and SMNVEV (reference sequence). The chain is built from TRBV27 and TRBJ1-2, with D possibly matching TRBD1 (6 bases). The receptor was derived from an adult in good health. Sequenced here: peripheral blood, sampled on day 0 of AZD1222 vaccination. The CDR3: CASSRASTGNYGYTF. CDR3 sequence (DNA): TGTGCCAGCAGTCGCGCCTCGACAGGAAACTATGGCTACACCTTC.